Detailed here is one TCR beta chain. The germline gene is not matched at one end of the junction; a read error may be the cause. Other DNA sequences in the sample encode the same CDR3. This record belongs to a study of lymphopenia after photon versus proton radiotherapy. The CDR3 contains 14 residues. In germline, CDR1 is SGHDT, CDR2 YYEEEE. TCRdb keeps only in-frame clones here, not all; method: immunoSEQ multiplex PCR. The table has over 15,000 clones, about 88% seen once. This sequence joins TRBV5-6 and TRBJ2-7, with 7 bases aligning to TRBD1. The sample here was peripheral blood, taken from a patient treated with proton-based radiotherapy. This TCR came from a man aged 70 or older with pancreatic cancer. Here the CDR3 reads CASSLAGTAYEQYF. Written as DNA, the CDR3 is TGCGCCAGCAGCTTGGCCGGGACAGCCTACGAGCAGTACTTC.